The clone carrying this T cell receptor beta chain has a single count. The target antigen is unknown. The CDR3 has 14 amino acids. CDR1 is SGDLS and CDR2 is YYNGEE in the germline V gene. Trimming removed 3 bases at V and 5 bases at J, with 12 bases between. This sample was included in a study of T cell responses to AZD1222 COVID-19 vaccine. Study findings and constraints: Two AZD1222 doses significantly raised spike-specific TCR breadth and depth over controls. In a largely white British group with more females than males, clonal diversity was possibly underestimated. Regions left unmutated in variants are reportedly the target of nearly half of spike-specific TCRs.

The method was immunoSEQ multiplex PCR; TCRdb's version includes in-frame clones alone and lacks a portion of them. The sample has some 150,000 clones; roughly nine tenths are singletons. The V and J genes are TRBV9 and TRBJ2-1; D is uncertain. This clonotype originated in an adult in good health. This sample comprised peripheral blood, obtained on day 0 of AZD1222 vaccination. CDR3 in DNA: TGTGCCAGCAGCGAAGGGATAGGGAACAATGAGCAGTTCTTC. This codes for CASSEGIGNNEQFF.